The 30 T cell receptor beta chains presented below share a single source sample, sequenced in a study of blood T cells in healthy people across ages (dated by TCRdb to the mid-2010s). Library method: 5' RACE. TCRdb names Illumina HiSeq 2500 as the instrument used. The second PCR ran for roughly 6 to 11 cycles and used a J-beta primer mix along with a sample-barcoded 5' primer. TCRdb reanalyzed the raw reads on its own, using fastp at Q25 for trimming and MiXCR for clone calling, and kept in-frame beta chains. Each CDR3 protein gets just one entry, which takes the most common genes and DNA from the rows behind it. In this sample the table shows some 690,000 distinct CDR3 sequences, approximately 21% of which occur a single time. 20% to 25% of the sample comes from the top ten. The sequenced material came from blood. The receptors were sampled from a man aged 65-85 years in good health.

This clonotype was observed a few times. CDR3 region: CASSVVPRGELFF. As DNA, the CDR3 is TGTGCCAGCTCAGTCGTCCCCCGCGGGGAGCTGTTTTTT. The rearrangement links TRBV18 to TRBJ2-2; D is unclear. Germline CDR1 is KGHSH and CDR2 is LQKENI. The CDR3 has 13 amino acids. Trimming removed 5 bases from V and 7 bases from J, with 11 bases in between.

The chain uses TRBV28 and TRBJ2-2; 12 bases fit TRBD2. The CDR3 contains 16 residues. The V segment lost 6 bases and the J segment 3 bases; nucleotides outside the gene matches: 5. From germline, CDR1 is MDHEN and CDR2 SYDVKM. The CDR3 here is CASRIRLAGDTGELFF. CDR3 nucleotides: TGTGCCAGCAGAATTAGACTAGCGGGAGACACCGGGGAGCTGTTTTTT.

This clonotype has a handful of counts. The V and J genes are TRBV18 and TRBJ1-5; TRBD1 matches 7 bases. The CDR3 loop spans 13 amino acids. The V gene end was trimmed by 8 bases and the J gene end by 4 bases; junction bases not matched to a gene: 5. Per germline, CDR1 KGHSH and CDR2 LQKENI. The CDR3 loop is CASRDSQNQPQHF. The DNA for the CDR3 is TGTGCCAGCCGGGACAGTCAGAATCAGCCCCAGCATTTT.

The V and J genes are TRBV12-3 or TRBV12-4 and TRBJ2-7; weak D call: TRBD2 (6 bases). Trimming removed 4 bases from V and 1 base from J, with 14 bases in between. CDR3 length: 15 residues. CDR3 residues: CASSSSVKGSYEQYV. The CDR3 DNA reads TGTGCCAGCAGTTCTAGCGTCAAAGGTTCCTACGAGCAGTACGTC.

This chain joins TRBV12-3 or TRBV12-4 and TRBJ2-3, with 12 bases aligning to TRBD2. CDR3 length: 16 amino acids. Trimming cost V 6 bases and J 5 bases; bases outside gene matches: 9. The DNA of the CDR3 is TGTGCCAGCAGCCAACGACTAGCGGGGGTTGGAGATACGCAGTATTTT. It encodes CASSQRLAGVGDTQYF.

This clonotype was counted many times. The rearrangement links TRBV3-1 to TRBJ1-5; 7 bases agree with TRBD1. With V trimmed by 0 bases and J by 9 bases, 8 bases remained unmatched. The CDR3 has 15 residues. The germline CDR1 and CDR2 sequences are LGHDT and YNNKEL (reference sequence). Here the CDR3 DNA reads TGTGCCAGCAGCCAAGATCTAGGGGGCGAAAGGCCCCAGCATTTT. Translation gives CASSQDLGGERPQHF.

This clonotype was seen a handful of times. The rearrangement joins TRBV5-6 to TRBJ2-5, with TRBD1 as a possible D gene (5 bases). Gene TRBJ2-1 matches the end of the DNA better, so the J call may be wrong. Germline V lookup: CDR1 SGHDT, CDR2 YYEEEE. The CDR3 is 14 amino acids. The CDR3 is CASSLGQSFNEQFF. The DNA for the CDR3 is TGTGCCAGCAGCTTGGGACAGAGTTTTAATGAGCAGTTCTTC.

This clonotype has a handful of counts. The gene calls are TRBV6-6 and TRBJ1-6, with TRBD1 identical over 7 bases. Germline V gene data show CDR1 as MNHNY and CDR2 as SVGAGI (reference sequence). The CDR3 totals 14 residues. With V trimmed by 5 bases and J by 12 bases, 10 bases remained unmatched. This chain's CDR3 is CASSPRDSTGPLHF. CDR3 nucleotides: TGTGCCAGCAGTCCCCGGGACAGTACAGGACCCCTCCACTTT.

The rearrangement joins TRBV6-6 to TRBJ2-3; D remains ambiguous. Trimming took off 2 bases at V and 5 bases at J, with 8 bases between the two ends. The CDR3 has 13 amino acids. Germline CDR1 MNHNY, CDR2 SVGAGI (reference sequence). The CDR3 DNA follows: TGTGCCAGCAGTTACCGGACGGTAGATACGCAGTATTTT. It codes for CASSYRTVDTQYF.

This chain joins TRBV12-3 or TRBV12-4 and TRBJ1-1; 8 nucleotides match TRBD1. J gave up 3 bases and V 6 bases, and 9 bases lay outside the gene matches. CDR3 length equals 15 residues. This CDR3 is CASRVTGGADTEAFF. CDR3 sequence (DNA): TGTGCCAGCAGGGTAACAGGGGGAGCGGACACTGAAGCTTTCTTT.

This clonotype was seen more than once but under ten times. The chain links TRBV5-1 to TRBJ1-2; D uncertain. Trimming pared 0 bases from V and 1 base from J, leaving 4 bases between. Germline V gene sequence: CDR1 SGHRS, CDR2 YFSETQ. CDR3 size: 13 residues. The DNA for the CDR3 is TGCGCCAGCAGCTTGGCGGTTAACTATGGCTACACCTTC. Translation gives CASSLAVNYGYTF.

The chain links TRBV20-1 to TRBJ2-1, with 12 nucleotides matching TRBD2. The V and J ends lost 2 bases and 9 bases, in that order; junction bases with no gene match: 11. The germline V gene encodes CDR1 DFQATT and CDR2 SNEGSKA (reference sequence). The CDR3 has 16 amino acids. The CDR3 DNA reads TGCAGTGCTAGAAGACTAGCGGGGGCCCAACCGGGTGAGCAGTTCTTC. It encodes CSARRLAGAQPGEQFF.

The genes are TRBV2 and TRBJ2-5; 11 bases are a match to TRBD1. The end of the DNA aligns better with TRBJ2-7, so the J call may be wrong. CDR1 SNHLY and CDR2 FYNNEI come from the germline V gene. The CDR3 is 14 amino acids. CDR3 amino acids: CASRPGTGGYEQYF. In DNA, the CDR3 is TGTGCCAGCAGGCCCGGGACAGGGGGCTACGAGCAGTACTTC.

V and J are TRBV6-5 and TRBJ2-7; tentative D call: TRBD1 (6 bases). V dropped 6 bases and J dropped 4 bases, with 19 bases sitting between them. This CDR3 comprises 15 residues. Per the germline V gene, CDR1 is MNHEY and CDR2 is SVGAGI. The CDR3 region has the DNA TGTGCCAGCAGCTCTCTTGTGGCAGGGGAATACGAGCAGTACTTC. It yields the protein CASSSLVAGEYEQYF.

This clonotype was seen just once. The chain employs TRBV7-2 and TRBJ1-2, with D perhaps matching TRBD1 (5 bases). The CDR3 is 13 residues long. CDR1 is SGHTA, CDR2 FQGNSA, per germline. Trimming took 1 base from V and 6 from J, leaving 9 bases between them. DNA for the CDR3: TGTGCCAGCAGCTTAGAACCGGGGGATGGCTACACCTTC. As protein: CASSLEPGDGYTF. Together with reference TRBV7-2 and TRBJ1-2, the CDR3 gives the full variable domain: GAGVSQSPSNKVTEKGKDVELRCDPISGHTALYWYRQSLGQGLEFLIYFQGNSAPDKSGLPSDRFSAERTGGSVSTLTIQRTQQEDSAVYLCASSLEPGDGYTFGSGTRLTVV.

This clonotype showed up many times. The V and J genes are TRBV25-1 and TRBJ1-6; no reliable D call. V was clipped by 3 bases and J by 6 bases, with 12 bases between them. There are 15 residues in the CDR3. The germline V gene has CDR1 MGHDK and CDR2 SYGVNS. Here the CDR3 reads CASSDRSAVNSPLHF. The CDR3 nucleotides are TGTGCCAGCAGTGATCGTTCGGCAGTTAATTCACCCCTCCACTTT.

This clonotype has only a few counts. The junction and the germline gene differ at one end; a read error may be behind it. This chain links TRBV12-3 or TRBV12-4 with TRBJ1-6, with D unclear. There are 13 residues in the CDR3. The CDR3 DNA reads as TGTGCCAGCACAATCGCTGGAAATTCGCCCCTCCACTTT. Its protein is CASTIAGNSPLHF.

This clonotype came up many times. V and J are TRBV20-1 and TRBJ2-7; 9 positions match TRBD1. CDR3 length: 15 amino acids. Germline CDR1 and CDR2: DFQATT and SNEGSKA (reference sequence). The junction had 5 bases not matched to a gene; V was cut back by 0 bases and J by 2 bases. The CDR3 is CSARDRGTGPYEQYF. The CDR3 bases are TGCAGTGCTAGAGATAGGGGGACAGGGCCCTACGAGCAGTACTTC.

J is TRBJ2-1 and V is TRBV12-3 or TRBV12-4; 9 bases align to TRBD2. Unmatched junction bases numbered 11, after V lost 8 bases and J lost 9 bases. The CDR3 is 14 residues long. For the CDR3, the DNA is TGTGCCAGCGGTGCCCAACTAGCGGGCGTTGAGCAGTTCTTC. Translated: CASGAQLAGVEQFF.

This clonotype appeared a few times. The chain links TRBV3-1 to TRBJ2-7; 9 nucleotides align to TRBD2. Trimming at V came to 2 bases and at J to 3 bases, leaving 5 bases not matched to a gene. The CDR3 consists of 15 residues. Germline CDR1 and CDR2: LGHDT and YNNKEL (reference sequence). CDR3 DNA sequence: TGTGCCAGCAGCCAAATGCCTAGCGGGGACTACGAGCAGTACTTC. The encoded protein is CASSQMPSGDYEQYF.

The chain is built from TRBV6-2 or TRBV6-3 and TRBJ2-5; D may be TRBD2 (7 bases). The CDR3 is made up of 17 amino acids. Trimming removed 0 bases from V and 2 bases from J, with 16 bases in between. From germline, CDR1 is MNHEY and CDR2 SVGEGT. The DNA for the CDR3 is TGTGCCAGCAGTTACTCGATGTCGGGGGGCGAACAAGAGACCCAGTACTTC. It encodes CASSYSMSGGEQETQYF.

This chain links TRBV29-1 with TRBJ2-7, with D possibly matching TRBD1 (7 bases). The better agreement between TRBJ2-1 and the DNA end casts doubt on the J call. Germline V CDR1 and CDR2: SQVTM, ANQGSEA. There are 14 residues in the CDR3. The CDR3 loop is CSAKGRGAYNEQFF. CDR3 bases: TGCAGCGCCAAGGGCAGGGGGGCCTACAATGAGCAGTTCTTC.

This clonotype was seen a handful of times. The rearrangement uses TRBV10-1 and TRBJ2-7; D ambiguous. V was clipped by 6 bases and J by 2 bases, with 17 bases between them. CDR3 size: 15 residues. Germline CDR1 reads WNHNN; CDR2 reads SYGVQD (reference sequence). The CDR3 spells CASSPWSVGAYEQYF. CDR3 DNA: TGCGCCAGCAGCCCCTGGAGTGTCGGCGCCTACGAGCAGTACTTC.

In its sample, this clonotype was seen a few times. CDR3 sequence (DNA): TGTGCCAGCAGCCCCCTGAGTGGGAGCTACGAGCAGTACGTC. This sequence encodes CASSPLSGSYEQYV. The rearrangement uses TRBV7-2 and TRBJ2-1, with a tentative D call TRBD2 (5 bases). Near its end, the DNA agrees better with TRBJ2-7, so the J call may be wrong. The CDR3 consists of 14 residues. The germline V gene encodes CDR1 SGHTA and CDR2 FQGNSA.

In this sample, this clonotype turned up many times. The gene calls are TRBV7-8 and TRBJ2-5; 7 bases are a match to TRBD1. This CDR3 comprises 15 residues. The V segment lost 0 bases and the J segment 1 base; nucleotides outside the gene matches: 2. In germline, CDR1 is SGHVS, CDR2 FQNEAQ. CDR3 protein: CASSLARGRQETQYF. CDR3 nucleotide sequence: TGTGCCAGCAGCTTAGCAAGGGGGCGCCAAGAGACCCAGTACTTC.

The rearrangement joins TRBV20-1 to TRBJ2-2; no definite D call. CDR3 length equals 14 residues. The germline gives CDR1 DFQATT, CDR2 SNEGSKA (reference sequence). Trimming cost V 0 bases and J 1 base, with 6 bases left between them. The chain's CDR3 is CSARDRLNTGELFF. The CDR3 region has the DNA TGCAGTGCTAGAGATCGATTGAACACCGGGGAGCTGTTTTTT.

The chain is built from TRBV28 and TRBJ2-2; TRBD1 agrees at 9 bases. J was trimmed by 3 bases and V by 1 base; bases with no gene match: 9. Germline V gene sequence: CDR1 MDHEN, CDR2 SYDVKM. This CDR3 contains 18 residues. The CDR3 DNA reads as TGTGCCAGCAGTTTATTAGGTGGCTGGACAGGGGACACCGGGGAGCTGTTTTTT. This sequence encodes CASSLLGGWTGDTGELFF. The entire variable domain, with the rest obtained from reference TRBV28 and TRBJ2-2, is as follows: DVKVTQSSRYLVKRTGEKVFLECVQDMDHENMFWYRQDPGLGLRLIYFSYDVKMKEKGDIPEGYSVSREKKERFSLILESASTNQTSMYLCASSLLGGWTGDTGELFFGEGSRLTVL.

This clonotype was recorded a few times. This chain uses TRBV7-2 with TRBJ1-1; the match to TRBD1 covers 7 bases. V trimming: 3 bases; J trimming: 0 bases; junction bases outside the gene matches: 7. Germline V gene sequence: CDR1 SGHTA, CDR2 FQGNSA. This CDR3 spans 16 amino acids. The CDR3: CASSLNSGTVNTEAFF. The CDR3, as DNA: TGTGCCAGCAGCTTGAATTCGGGGACAGTGAACACTGAAGCTTTCTTT. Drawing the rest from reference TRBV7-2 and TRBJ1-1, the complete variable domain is GAGVSQSPSNKVTEKGKDVELRCDPISGHTALYWYRQSLGQGLEFLIYFQGNSAPDKSGLPSDRFSAERTGGSVSTLTIQRTQQEDSAVYLCASSLNSGTVNTEAFFGQGTRLTVV.

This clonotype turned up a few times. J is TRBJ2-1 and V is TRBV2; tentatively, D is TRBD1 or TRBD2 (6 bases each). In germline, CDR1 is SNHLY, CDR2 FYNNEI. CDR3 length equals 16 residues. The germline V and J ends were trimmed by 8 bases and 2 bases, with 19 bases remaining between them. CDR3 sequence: CASRTPPGATYNEQFF. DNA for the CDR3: TGTGCCAGCCGAACTCCCCCGGGGGCCACCTACAATGAGCAGTTCTTC.

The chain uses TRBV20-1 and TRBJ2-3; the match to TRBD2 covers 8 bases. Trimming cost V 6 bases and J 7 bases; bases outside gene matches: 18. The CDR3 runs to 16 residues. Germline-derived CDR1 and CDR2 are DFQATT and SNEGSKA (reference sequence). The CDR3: CSAIFTRSGSPNTQYF. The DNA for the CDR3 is TGCAGTGCAATCTTTACCCGCAGCGGGAGCCCTAATACGCAGTATTTT.